This is a list of T cell receptor beta chains from one sample in a study of blood T cell repertoires in COVID-19. Measured with immunoSEQ multiplex PCR; TCRdb has only the in-frame clones, and not every one. In the table there are 250,000 to 350,000 clones, under 90% of which are singletons. What was sequenced was PBMCs or T cells enriched from blood (not recorded which). These receptors all come from a woman in her forties or fifties who had been exposed to COVID-19. Both conserved end residues are part of each CDR3. D genes are given only for firm matches. A clone size is listed for some rows: how often the clone was seen (once, few, many), or a class if it is expanded.

TRBV5-1	.	.	TRBJ1-1	TGCGCCAGCAGCTTGCAGGGTTACACTGAAGCTTTCTTT	CASSLQGYTEAFF
TRBV9	.	.	TRBJ1-4	TGTGCCAGCAGTTCGTCGGGCAGGGGTAATGAAAAACTGTTTTTT	CASSSSGRGNEKLFF
TRBV15	.	.	TRBJ1-5	TGTGCCACCAGCAGAGATCGGGGGGGTTATAGCAATCAGCCCCAGCATTTT	CATSRDRGGYSNQPQHF
TRBV28	.	.	TRBJ1-3	TGTGCCAGCACCAGGGCAGGGTTCACGGACACCATATATTTT	CASTRAGFTDTIYF
TRBV5-1	TRBD1	.	TRBJ1-2	TGCGCCAGCAGCTTGGAAACAGGGGCCCTCTATGGCTACACCTTC	CASSLETGALYGYTF
TRBV5-6	.	.	TRBJ2-3	TGTGCCAGCAGCCCTGGACTACTCCAAGGGACAGATACGCAGTATTTT	CASSPGLLQGTDTQYF
TRBV4-1	TRBD2	.	TRBJ2-3	TGCGCCAGCAGCCAGGTACTAGCGGGGGCCACAGATACGCAGTATTTT	CASSQVLAGATDTQYF
TRBV2	.	.	TRBJ2-2	TGTGCCAGCAGTTGGGTCACAGGATCGCCGAACACCGGGGAGCTGTTTTTT	CASSWVTGSPNTGELFF
TRBV15	TRBD2	.	TRBJ2-1	TGTGCCACCAGCAGCGGGACTAACAATGAGCAGTTCTTC	CATSSGTNNEQFF
TRBV7-8	TRBD1	few	TRBJ1-5	TGTGCCAGCAGCTGGGAGGGGACAGGCGGCCGTCCCCAGCATTTT	CASSWEGTGGRPQHF
TRBV11-1	.	.	TRBJ2-1	TGTGCCAGCAGCTTAGACAGGCAAAATGAGCAGTTCTTC	CASSLDRQNEQFF
TRBV4-1	TRBD2	.	TRBJ2-2	TGCGCCAGCAGCCACACTAGCGGGGGGGCGTCCGGGGAGCTGTTTTTT	CASSHTSGGASGELFF
TRBV7-9	.	.	TRBJ2-1	TGTGCCAGCAGCTTAGGACATGGGGGACACTCCTACAATGAGCAGTTCTTC	CASSLGHGGHSYNEQFF
TRBV28	TRBD1	.	TRBJ2-7	TGTGCCAGCAGTTCGTGGACAGGCATCTACGAGCAGTACTTC	CASSSWTGIYEQYF
TRBV30	.	.	TRBJ2-3	TGTGCCTGGAGTCTACGCCTCCGGGATACGCAGTATTTT	CAWSLRLRDTQYF
TRBV6-4	TRBD1	.	TRBJ2-1	TGTGCCAGCAGCGGGGACAGAAGCTCCTACAATGAGCAGTTCTTC	CASSGDRSSYNEQFF
TRBV29-1	.	.	TRBJ2-7	TGCAGCGCTTTGGACAGTCCCGCCTACGAGCAGTACTTC	CSALDSPAYEQYF
TRBV7-2	.	.	TRBJ1-3	TGTGCCAGCAGCTTAGGGGGGACACCTGGAAACACCATATATTTT	CASSLGGTPGNTIYF
TRBV27	.	.	TRBJ1-4	TGTGCCAGCAGTTTAACTCCGAACAGGGCTGGTGAAAAACTGTTTTTT	CASSLTPNRAGEKLFF
TRBV18	.	.	TRBJ2-2	TGTGCCAGCTCAGGGTTTTTAAGCGAGGAGCTGTTTTTT	CASSGFLSEELFF
TRBV10-3	.	.	TRBJ1-6	TGTGCCATCAGCGTCACCGCTTTCACCAACACCTCACCCCTCCACTTT	CAISVTAFTNTSPLHF
TRBV28	TRBD1	.	TRBJ1-3	TGTGCCAGTGGGCAGGGACAGGATGGAAACACCATATATTTT	CASGQGQDGNTIYF
TRBV28	TRBD1	.	TRBJ1-1	TGTGCCAGCAGAGCCAGACAGGGGGGGGACACTGAAGCTTTCTTT	CASRARQGGDTEAFF
TRBV19	.	.	TRBJ1-5	TGTGCCAGTAGTATACTTTTCAGTCAGCCCCAGCATTTT	CASSILFSQPQHF
TRBV5-4	TRBD1	.	TRBJ2-7	TGTGCCAGCAGCCCCTGGGACAGCTCCTACGAGCAGTACTTC	CASSPWDSSYEQYF
TRBV2	.	.	TRBJ2-5	TGTGCCAGCAGTAAGAGGGGGAAGGAGACCCAGTACTTC	CASSKRGKETQYF
TRBV11-2	.	.	TRBJ1-2	TGTGCCAGCAGCTTAGCATTAGGAGTGGACTATGGCTACACCTTC	CASSLALGVDYGYTF
TRBV3-1/TRBV3-2	.	.	TRBJ1-2	TGTGCCAGCAGCCAAGATCGCGACAGGCGGTACTATGGCTACACCTTC	CASSQDRDRRYYGYTF
TRBV20-1	TRBD1	.	TRBJ2-2	TGCAGTGCTAGTCGGAACAGGGGTAACACCGGGGAGCTGTTTTTT	CSASRNRGNTGELFF
TRBV28	TRBD1	.	TRBJ1-5	TGTGCCAGCAGCACGGACAGGGTAAATCAGCCCCAGCATTTT	CASSTDRVNQPQHF
TRBV3-1/TRBV3-2	.	.	TRBJ2-5	TGTGCCAGCAGCCAAGTGGTGGAGAAGGAGACCCAGTACTTC	CASSQVVEKETQYF
TRBV7-8	TRBD1	.	TRBJ1-2	TGTGCCAGCAGCTGGACAGGGAACTATGGCTACACCTTC	CASSWTGNYGYTF
TRBV18	TRBD2	once	TRBJ2-4	TGTGCCAGCTCACCTCCTAGCGGGGCCAAAAACATTCAGTACTTC	CASSPPSGAKNIQYF
TRBV19	.	.	TRBJ1-5	TGTGCCTCGGGGGAAGAGCAGCCCCAGCATTTT	CASGEEQPQHF
TRBV5-1	TRBD1	.	TRBJ1-1	TGCGCCAGCAGCTCAGCCCGGGACAGGGGTGCACTTGAAGCTTTCTTT	CASSSARDRGALEAFF
TRBV6-2/TRBV6-3	.	.	TRBJ2-4	TGTGCCAGCAGCCGTTGGGCGGGGACCCCCCGAGAAAACATTCAGTACTTC	CASSRWAGTPRENIQYF
TRBV30	.	.	TRBJ1-4	TGTGCCTGGAGTGTGGGGGGTTCCAATGAAAAACTGTTTTTT	CAWSVGGSNEKLFF
TRBV3-1/TRBV3-2	TRBD1	.	TRBJ1-2	TGTGCCAGCAGCCTACAGGGGGCGGGCTACACCTTC	CASSLQGAGYTF
TRBV11-2	TRBD1	.	TRBJ2-7	TGTGCCAGCAGCTTAACAGGGGGCACTTACGAGCAGTACTTC	CASSLTGGTYEQYF
TRBV28	TRBD2	.	TRBJ2-7	TGTGCCAGCAGTTTAGCAGCGGGGGGCTCCTACGAGCAGTACTTC	CASSLAAGGSYEQYF
TRBV5-1	TRBD1	.	TRBJ1-2	TGCGCCAGCAGACAAACAGGGGGCAGTCATGGCTACACCTTC	CASRQTGGSHGYTF
TRBV4-2	.	.	TRBJ2-7	TGTGCCAGCAGCCAAGACGGACTCTACGAGCAGTACTTC	CASSQDGLYEQYF
TRBV2	.	.	TRBJ2-1	TGTGCCAGCAGTGATCTGAGGGAAATCTACAATGAGCAGTTCTTC	CASSDLREIYNEQFF
TRBV5-1	TRBD2	.	TRBJ2-5	TGCGCCAGCAGCTTGGGACTATTGGCGGGGGGCCCACAAGAGACCCAGTACTTC	CASSLGLLAGGPQETQYF
TRBV7-9	.	.	TRBJ1-2	TGTGCCAGCAGCTTACTGTTGTCTACAGCGAGGGATGGCTACACCTTC	CASSLLLSTARDGYTF
TRBV29-1	.	.	TRBJ1-2	TGCAGCGTTGAGGAAGCGACTAACTATGGCTACACCTTC	CSVEEATNYGYTF
TRBV7-9	.	.	TRBJ2-7	TGTGCCAGCAGCATACCCCCGGTTAACGAGCAGTACTTC	CASSIPPVNEQYF
TRBV6-5	.	.	TRBJ1-2	TGTGCCAGCAGTTATCCAGGGAATGGCTACACCTTC	CASSYPGNGYTF
TRBV5-4	TRBD1	.	TRBJ1-3	TGTGCCAGCAGCCAACAGGGACAGTCCCTCTCTGGAAACACCATATATTTT	CASSQQGQSLSGNTIYF
TRBV28	TRBD1	.	TRBJ1-2	TGTGCCAGCAGTAGATTCGACAGGGGGAAGGGAAACTATGGCTACACCTTC	CASSRFDRGKGNYGYTF
TRBV6-5	TRBD1	few	TRBJ2-7	TGTGCCAGCAGTTTTGACTACAGGGGTTTTTACGAGCAGTACTTC	CASSFDYRGFYEQYF
TRBV6-5	TRBD1	.	TRBJ2-7	TGTGCCAGCAGTACCCTTACCGGGACAGGGTCTAAGCAGTACTTC	CASSTLTGTGSKQYF
TRBV5-1	TRBD1	.	TRBJ2-7	TGCGCCAGCAGCGCCGCAGGGGGCGCGGACGAGCAGTACTTC	CASSAAGGADEQYF